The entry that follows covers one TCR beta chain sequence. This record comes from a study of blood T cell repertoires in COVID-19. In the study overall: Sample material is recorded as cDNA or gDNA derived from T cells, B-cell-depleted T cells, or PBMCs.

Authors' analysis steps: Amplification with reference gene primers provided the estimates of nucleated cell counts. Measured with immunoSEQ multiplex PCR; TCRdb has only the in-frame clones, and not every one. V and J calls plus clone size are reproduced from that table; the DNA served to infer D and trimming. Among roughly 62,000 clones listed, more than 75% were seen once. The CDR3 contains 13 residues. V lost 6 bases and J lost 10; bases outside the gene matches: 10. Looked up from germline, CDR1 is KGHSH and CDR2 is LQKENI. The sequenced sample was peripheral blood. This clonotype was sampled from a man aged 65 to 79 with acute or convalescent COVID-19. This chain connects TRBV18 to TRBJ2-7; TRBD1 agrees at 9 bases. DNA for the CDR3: TGTGCCAGCTCCCCCCCGGGACAGGGATTACAGTACTTC. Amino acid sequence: CASSPPGQGLQYF.